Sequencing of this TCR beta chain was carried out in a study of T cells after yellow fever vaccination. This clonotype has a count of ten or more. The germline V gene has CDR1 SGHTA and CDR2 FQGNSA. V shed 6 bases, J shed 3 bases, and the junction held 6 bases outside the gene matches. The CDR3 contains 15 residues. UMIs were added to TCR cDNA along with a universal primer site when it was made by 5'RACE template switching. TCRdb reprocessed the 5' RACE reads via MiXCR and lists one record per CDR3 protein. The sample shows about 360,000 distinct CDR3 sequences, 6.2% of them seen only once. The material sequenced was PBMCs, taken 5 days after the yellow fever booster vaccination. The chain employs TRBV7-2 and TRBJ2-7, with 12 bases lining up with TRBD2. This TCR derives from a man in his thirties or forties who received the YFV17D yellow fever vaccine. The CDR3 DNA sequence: TGTGCCAGCAGATCGACTAGCGGGAGTCGCTACGAGCAGTACTTC. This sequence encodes CASRSTSGSRYEQYF.